This T cell receptor beta chain was sequenced in a study of blood T cells in healthy people across ages. Study at large: Template switching captured about one barcoded beta molecule per two T cells. Study-wide findings and caveats: There was a strong correlation between TCR beta diversity and naive T cell percentage. Conclusively comparing naive with antigen-experienced cells was impossible with unsorted PBMCs. Considered underestimates were the diversity estimates obtained from one million T cells.

Comments on this clonotype: Its target is unknown. An end of the junction differs from the germline gene, which may be a read error.

Combining a sample-barcoded 5' primer with a J-beta primer mix, a second PCR ran for roughly 6 to 12 cycles. From the 5' RACE reads, TCRdb called clonotypes with MiXCR, one entry per CDR3 protein. The repertoire includes about 640,000 distinct CDR3 sequences, 58% of them detected once, and 30% to 40% sits in the top ten. Germline V gene data show CDR1 as DFQATT and CDR2 as SNEGSKA (reference sequence). The CDR3 has 12 residues. The receptor's source is a man aged 55 to 70 in good health. The sample taken for sequencing was blood. The genes are TRBV20-1 and TRBJ1-6; D call uncertain. CDR3 sequence reads: CSARASESPLHF. DNA of the CDR3: TGCAGTGCCAGAGCTAGTGAATCACCCCTCCACTTT.